These 12 T cell receptor beta chains were sequenced from one sample in a study of T cell responses to AZD1222 COVID-19 vaccine (dated by TCRdb to the early 2020s). The library was prepared using the immunoSEQ multiplex PCR assay. Here the immuneACCESS table is served through TCRdb, limited to in-frame sequences with V and J called. Missing clones are a known gap in these copies; in checked studies unresolved V genes cover under half, and the rest lacks a known reason. A total of 100,000 to 150,000 clones appear in this sample, 80% to 90% of them only once. Of the sample, under 5% falls within the top ten clones. The intended sense of this specimen's time point label: baseline before first vaccination. Sequences were derived from peripheral blood, sampled on day 0 of AZD1222 vaccination. These receptor sequences come from an adult in good health.

The V gene is TRBV27, the J gene TRBJ1-2, with TRBD1 identical over 9 bases. This CDR3 contains 13 residues. Looked up from germline, CDR1 is MNHEY and CDR2 is SMNVEV (reference sequence). The V and J ends lost 5 bases and 5 bases, in that order; junction bases with no gene match: 3. CDR3 protein: CASSMTGGYGYTF. The CDR3 nucleotides are TGTGCCAGCAGTATGACAGGGGGGTATGGCTACACCTTC.

This chain links TRBV29-1 with TRBJ2-3; D gene ambiguous. Trimming stripped 4 bases from V and 2 bases from J, with 10 bases between. CDR3 size: 13 residues. CDR1 is SQVTM, CDR2 ANQGSEA, per germline. The chain's CDR3 is CSVGQDPTDTQYF. Here the CDR3 DNA reads TGCAGCGTTGGCCAGGATCCCACAGATACGCAGTATTTT.

The rearrangement joins TRBV10-1 to TRBJ1-1, with D maybe TRBD1 (5 bases). Trimming pared 8 bases from V and 3 bases from J, leaving 13 bases between. CDR3 length: 13 amino acids. Germline CDR1 is WNHNN and CDR2 is SYGVQD (reference sequence). The CDR3 loop is CASQPDRYTEAFF. In DNA, the CDR3 is TGCGCCAGCCAACCCGACAGATACACTGAAGCTTTCTTT.

The rearrangement links TRBV6-5 to TRBJ1-2; 8 nucleotides agree with TRBD1. V was clipped by 2 bases and J by 6 bases; unmatched bases: 8. CDR3 length equals 15 residues. Germline V gene sequence: CDR1 MNHEY, CDR2 SVGAGI. Written as DNA, the CDR3 is TGTGCCAGCAGTTACAACGGACAGGGTCGGGATGGCTACACCTTC. This sequence encodes CASSYNGQGRDGYTF.

This chain joins TRBV3-1 (or the pseudogene TRBV3-2) and TRBJ2-5, with D perhaps given as TRBD1 or TRBD2 (6 bases each). Germline V gene lookup returns CDR1 LGHDT and CDR2 YNNKEL (reference sequence). CDR3 size: 14 residues. Trimming removed 6 bases at V and 5 bases at J, with 16 bases between. DNA for the CDR3: TGTGCCAGCAGGGGGGCGGGAAGGGTGGAGACCCAGTACTTC. Its protein is CASRGAGRVETQYF.

The V gene is TRBV19, the J gene TRBJ1-5, with 7 bases that match TRBD1. Trimming at V came to 5 bases and at J to 4 bases, leaving 5 bases not matched to a gene. CDR1 is LNHDA, CDR2 SQIVND, per germline (reference sequence). This CDR3 contains 14 residues. Here the CDR3 reads CASSVKGANQPQHF. The CDR3 region has the DNA TGTGCCAGTAGTGTCAAGGGGGCTAATCAGCCCCAGCATTTT.

This chain links TRBV7-2 with TRBJ2-2, with D perhaps matching TRBD1 (6 bases). Germline CDR1 SGHTA, CDR2 FQGNSA. The ends were cut back, 2 bases at V and 2 bases at J, with 12 bases in the middle. This CDR3 region has 16 residues. The CDR3 nucleotides read TGTGCCAGCAGCTTACTACAGGGAGTTAACACCGGGGAGCTGTTTTTT. This gives the protein CASSLLQGVNTGELFF.

This clone was detected only a few times. The chain couples TRBV5-1 to TRBJ2-7; TRBD2 matches at 7 bases. The length of the CDR3 is 16 residues. J gave up 2 bases and V 3 bases, and 11 bases lay outside the gene matches. Germline-derived CDR1 and CDR2 are SGHRS and YFSETQ. The CDR3 region is CASSSLAAGTTYEQYF. CDR3 sequence (DNA): TGCGCCAGCAGCTCCCTAGCGGCGGGAACGACCTACGAGCAGTACTTC.

The V and J genes are TRBV7-9 and TRBJ2-7; 9 bases agree with TRBD2. Looked up from germline, CDR1 is SEHNR and CDR2 is FQNEAQ (reference sequence). Losses at the gene ends were 2 bases for V and 5 bases for J; bases not matched to a gene: 7. The CDR3 length is 15 residues. Here the CDR3 reads CASSLRAGGKDEQYF. DNA of the CDR3: TGTGCCAGCAGCTTACGTGCGGGAGGGAAGGACGAGCAGTACTTC.

This clone came up a few times. This chain uses TRBV2 with TRBJ2-1, with no clear D. This CDR3 has 13 amino acids. V was pared by 10 bases and J by 9 bases, with 19 bases between. The germline CDR1 and CDR2 sequences are SNHLY and FYNNEI. The CDR3 region has the DNA TGTGCCACCCAACCCTCTGGCCGCGGTGAGCAGTTCTTC. It is translated as CATQPSGRGEQFF.

V and J are TRBV3-1 (or the pseudogene TRBV3-2) and TRBJ2-3; D unclear. The CDR3 is 14 amino acids. With 1 base removed from V and 2 bases from J, the gap between germline ends came to 7 bases. Germline CDR1 reads LGHDT; CDR2 reads YNNKEL (reference sequence). The CDR3 DNA follows: TGTGCCAGCAGCCAAGGGACGTTCACAGATACGCAGTATTTT. Residues: CASSQGTFTDTQYF.

This chain joins TRBV4-3 and TRBJ1-2, with D perhaps matching TRBD1 (6 bases). Trimming removed 0 bases at V and 7 bases at J, with 12 bases between. This CDR3 contains 14 residues. CDR1 is LGHNA, CDR2 YSLEER, per germline. The CDR3 sequence is CASSQDGQGFGYTF. Written as DNA, the CDR3 is TGCGCCAGCAGCCAAGATGGGCAGGGGTTTGGCTACACCTTC.